This TCR beta chain was profiled in a study of T-cell reconstitution after alpha-beta-depleted transplantation in children. Germline lookup yields CDR1 SGHTA and CDR2 FQGNSA. V was clipped by 6 bases and J by 6 bases, with 12 bases between them. The CDR3 runs to 13 residues. TCRbeta library construction was performed incorporating unique molecular identifiers. TCRdb called the PCR reads again in MiXCR, with one record for every CDR3 protein. The sample shows approximately 490,000 distinct CDR3 sequences, roughly an eighth of them seen only once. This sequence joins TRBV7-2 and TRBJ1-5; no clear D. The TCR originated in a human donor who donated a stem cell graft to a child with combined immunodeficiency. Here the sequenced sample was PBMCs from the stem cell graft donor, taken from the stem cell graft. CDR3 loop: CASSRFLSQPQHF. The CDR3 nucleotides are TGTGCCAGCAGTCGTTTTTTAAGTCAGCCCCAGCATTTT.